This note documents a single TCR beta chain sequence. Its antigen is currently unknown. This entry belongs to a study of monozygotic twins with inflammatory bowel disease. The study's findings and limits: Findings did not support one strong IBD-associated signal or clonotype.

It was around 3,500 ng of total RNA that each TCR library used. Following a re-call of the 5' RACE reads, TCRdb has one entry per CDR3 protein and lacks DNA. This repertoire includes 300,000 to 450,000 distinct CDR3 sequences. The V gene's germline CDR1 is MNHEY and CDR2 SMNVEV (reference sequence). The CDR3 has 16 residues. Unsorted whole blood yielded the total RNA, with T cells left unselected. Sequenced sample: blood. The receptor was derived from a human donor with ulcerative colitis or Crohn's disease, or a healthy co-twin of an affected twin (not recorded which). The genes are TRBV27 and TRBJ2-3. CDR3 protein: CASSLFRPTSTDTQYF.